This T cell receptor beta chain stems from a study of shared clonotypes between healthy human individuals. Looking at the study overall: The plates for each donor numbered three CD4 naive, three CD4 memory, two CD8 naive and one CD8 memory. General observations from the study: Naive subsets, compared against memory subsets, generally had larger estimated richness values.

Of note for this clone: Its matching antigen is unknown.

An even split of each subset's genomic DNA across several immunoSEQ plates was performed. Clones were read by immunoSEQ multiplex PCR, and TCRdb kept only the in-frame ones, dropping some. The sample consists of 1.5 million to 2.5 million clones, about 95% of them appearing once. Terminally differentiated effector memory CD45RA+ cells were excluded by CCR7 positive selection of CD45RO-negative cells. None of the donors, who were healthy HIV-negative adults, had recently had acute infections or vaccinations. V was trimmed by 0 bases and J by 10 bases, leaving 11 bases between them. The CDR3 has 13 amino acids. Germline-derived CDR1 and CDR2 are SGHNT and YYREEE (reference sequence).

This clonotype was sampled from a man aged 18-30 years in good health. Sequencing was done on a sample of naive CD8+ T cells sorted from blood. The V call is TRBV5-4, the J call TRBJ2-1, with D uncertain. The DNA of the CDR3 is TGTGCCAGCAGCTTGGAATCCCTGGGAGAGCAGTTCTTC. Amino acid sequence: CASSLESLGEQFF.